This TCR beta chain was recovered during a study of T cell responses to AZD1222 COVID-19 vaccine. General study results and limits: CD4 TCRs associated with vaccination spanned spike, dominating at 160-218 and 743-854.

Germline values: CDR1 SGHNT, CDR2 YYREEE (reference sequence). J was trimmed by 8 bases and V by 0 bases; bases with no gene match: 8. This CDR3 spans 15 amino acids. Profiled with immunoSEQ multiplex PCR; TCRdb holds only in-frame clones, not every one. Of approximately 110,000 clones listed, approximately 88% are singletons. On this clone itself: Its antigen is not known.

The clonotype originates from an adult in good health. Sequences were derived from peripheral blood, sampled on day 0 of AZD1222 vaccination. The chain couples TRBV5-4 to TRBJ2-1; 7 bases map to TRBD2. As DNA, the CDR3 is TGTGCCAGCAGCTTGGGAACAGGTGGGGGGGATGAGCAGTTCTTC. Amino acid sequence: CASSLGTGGGDEQFF.